Each of the 17 T cell receptor beta chains below was sequenced from the same sample in a study of blood T cells in healthy people across ages (dated by TCRdb to the mid-2010s). The library came from 5' RACE. The instrument was an Illumina HiSeq 2500. The second PCR ran for about 6 to 12 cycles and used a J-beta primer mix along with a sample-barcoded 5' primer. Using fastp at Q25 and MiXCR, TCRdb reprocessed the public reads and kept productive beta chains. Each CDR3 protein gets just one entry, which takes the most common genes and DNA from the rows behind it. The table for this sample lists about 1.4 million distinct CDR3 sequences; around 59% of them were counted only once. Under 8.5% of the sample is in the top ten clones. Sequencing was carried out using blood. The receptor set was obtained from a man aged 18 to 30 in good health.

This rearrangement joins TRBV4-1 to TRBJ2-1; D remains unclear. CDR1 is MGHRA and CDR2 is YSYEKL in the germline V gene. V was pared by 0 bases and J by 9 bases, with 12 bases between. The CDR3 spans 14 residues. The CDR3 here is CASSQERARFEQFF. CDR3 nucleotides: TGCGCCAGCAGCCAAGAACGGGCAAGATTTGAGCAGTTCTTC.

This clonotype was recorded only once. This chain connects TRBV4-1 to TRBJ1-1; D unclear. Germline V gene sequence: CDR1 MGHRA, CDR2 YSYEKL. Between the trimmed V and J ends, which lost 1 base and 1 base, there was a span of 13 bases. The length of the CDR3 is 16 residues. As DNA, the CDR3 is TGCGCCAGCAGCCAAGTTGCTCAGACCCAGAACACTGAAGCTTTCTTT. This translates into CASSQVAQTQNTEAFF.

This chain connects TRBV28 to TRBJ2-5, with 12 nucleotides matching TRBD2. V lost 5 bases, J lost 3 bases, and 7 bases stayed unmatched. This CDR3 has 16 amino acids. Germline V CDR1 and CDR2: MDHEN, SYDVKM. CDR3 in amino acids: CASSIRLAGVKETQYF. The CDR3 DNA is TGTGCCAGCAGTATCAGACTAGCGGGGGTGAAAGAGACCCAGTACTTC.

This chain connects TRBV11-2 to TRBJ1-1; D is unresolved. Trimming shortened V by 8 bases and J by 3 bases, and 7 bases separated the two germline ends. Germline assignment: CDR1 SGHAT and CDR2 FQNNGV. CDR3 size: 11 residues. Here the CDR3 DNA reads TGTGCCAGCTTTCAATACACTGAAGCTTTCTTT. Its protein is CASFQYTEAFF.

The chain joins TRBV24-1 to TRBJ1-2; no clear D. V gave up 4 bases and J gave up 8 bases, with 10 bases separating them. CDR1 is KGHDR and CDR2 is SFDVKD in the germline V gene. There are 12 residues in the CDR3. The CDR3 nucleotides are TGTGCCACCAGTGAGGAAAGTAGAGGCTACACCTTC. Its translation is CATSEESRGYTF.

This chain uses TRBV28 with TRBJ2-5; D not certain. V lost 10 bases to trimming and J lost 5 bases, with 14 bases between them. CDR3 length: 12 amino acids. CDR1 is MDHEN and CDR2 is SYDVKM in the germline V gene. The CDR3 reads CATRARSETQYF. The CDR3 coding sequence is TGTGCCACCCGGGCAAGGTCTGAGACCCAGTACTTC.

The chain couples TRBV27 to TRBJ2-7, with D possibly being TRBD1 or TRBD2 (5 bases each). The CDR3 is 13 amino acids. Germline CDR1 and CDR2: MNHEY and SMNVEV (reference sequence). Trimming removed 6 bases at V and 7 bases at J, with 16 bases between. CDR3 loop: CASRGPPQREQYF. In DNA form, the CDR3 reads TGTGCCAGCAGGGGACCACCCCAAAGGGAGCAGTACTTC.

The chain has TRBV28 and TRBJ2-3, with D perhaps matching TRBD1 (6 bases). CDR3 length equals 11 residues. The V end was cut by 2 bases, the J end by 10 bases, with 7 bases between. The germline V gene has CDR1 MDHEN and CDR2 SYDVKM. CDR3 residues: CASSLNRAQYF. The CDR3 DNA sequence: TGTGCCAGCAGTTTAAACAGGGCGCAGTATTTT.

The chain combines TRBV20-1 with TRBJ1-1; D may be TRBD1 (6 bases). Trimming removed 4 bases from V and 1 base from J, with 10 bases in between. The CDR3 spans 13 residues. In germline, CDR1 is DFQATT, CDR2 SNEGSKA (reference sequence). CDR3 loop: CSATDRKNTEAFF. The CDR3 nucleotides are TGCAGTGCTACGGACAGAAAGAACACTGAAGCTTTCTTT.

The V gene is TRBV6-2 or TRBV6-3, the J gene TRBJ1-2, with 10 bases matching TRBD1. Germline V gene lookup returns CDR1 MNHEY and CDR2 SVGEGT. V gave up 6 bases and J gave up 2 bases; unmatched junction bases: 6. The CDR3 consists of 15 residues. The CDR3 nucleotides read TGTGCCAGCAGGAGGGACAGGGGTAACAACTATGGCTACACCTTC. The encoded protein is CASRRDRGNNYGYTF.

This clonotype was seen just once. V is TRBV24-1 and J is TRBJ1-2; unclear D gene. Per germline, CDR1 KGHDR and CDR2 SFDVKD. Between the trimmed V and J ends, which lost 4 bases and 4 bases, there was a span of 9 bases. The CDR3 consists of 13 residues. This chain's CDR3 is CATSEAWSYGYTF. As DNA, the CDR3 is TGTGCCACCAGTGAAGCGTGGTCCTATGGCTACACCTTC.

CDR3 DNA sequence: TGCGCCAGCAGCCAAGTTAGTCTCGACGAGCAGTACTTC. Its translation: CASSQVSLDEQYF. V and J are TRBV4-1 and TRBJ2-4; D remains ambiguous. The DNA end is a closer match to TRBJ2-7, so the J assignment may be wrong. In germline, CDR1 is MGHRA, CDR2 YSYEKL. The CDR3 totals 13 residues.

This chain links TRBV4-3 with TRBJ1-2, with no clear D. In germline, CDR1 is LGHNA, CDR2 YSLEER. The CDR3 is 15 amino acids. Trimming took off 0 bases at V and 7 bases at J, with 15 bases between the two ends. The CDR3 loop is CASSQDYKGSVGYTF. The CDR3 DNA is TGCGCCAGCAGCCAAGATTACAAGGGATCAGTTGGCTACACCTTC.

There are a few counts of this clonotype. The chain carries TRBV7-2 and TRBJ2-3; the D gene could be TRBD1 or TRBD2 (5 bases each). CDR3 length: 16 residues. Trimming removed 3 bases at V and 4 bases at J, with 17 bases between. The V gene's germline CDR1 is SGHTA and CDR2 FQGNSA. The CDR3 is CASSFSLAGAADTQYF. Written as DNA, the CDR3 is TGTGCCAGCAGCTTCTCCCTGGCCGGGGCGGCAGATACGCAGTATTTT.

A few counts support this clonotype. The chain is built from TRBV3-1 and TRBJ2-3; a possible D gene is TRBD2 (5 bases). Trimming left V 1 base short and J 14 bases short, with 19 bases between. Per germline, CDR1 LGHDT and CDR2 YNNKEL (reference sequence). The length of the CDR3 is 14 residues. The CDR3 loop is CASSQGVDPRDPYF. The CDR3 nucleotides are TGTGCCAGCAGCCAAGGAGTCGACCCTCGGGATCCGTATTTT.

This clonotype occurred once. The gene calls are TRBV10-3 and TRBJ1-6; 8 nucleotides agree with TRBD1. The trim removed 6 bases at V and 10 bases at J, leaving 5 bases unmatched. The CDR3 runs 13 residues. From germline, CDR1 is ENHRY and CDR2 SYGVKD. The CDR3 here is CAIRDRVGSPLHF. CDR3 sequence (DNA): TGTGCCATCAGGGACAGGGTTGGATCACCCCTCCACTTT.

The chain joins TRBV14 to TRBJ1-6, with D perhaps matching TRBD1 (6 bases). The CDR3 totals 15 residues. Trimming left V 4 bases short and J 7 bases short, with 14 bases between. Germline V gene sequence: CDR1 SGHDN, CDR2 FVKESK. CDR3 nucleotides: TGTGCCAGCAGCCCAGATAGGGGGGGAAATTCACCCCTCCACTTT. Amino acids: CASSPDRGGNSPLHF.